In its sample, the clone carrying this TCR beta chain was seen a few times. One entry per CDR3 protein, called by TCRdb with MiXCR from the 5' RACE reads. The data hold fewer than 350,000 distinct CDR3 sequences, with 13% to 15% observed a single time. This sample stems from a study of T-cell memory formation after mild COVID-19. This clonotype was obtained from a man younger than 35 who had mild COVID-19 (a few samples of this study predate the infection). Cell type and time point are not known. Sample: PBMCs or a T cell subset sorted from them (not recorded which).

CDR3: CATSRDLAAGTGNTIYF. CDR3 nucleotides: TGTGCCACCAGCAGAGATCTCGCGGCAGGGACTGGAAACACCATATATTTT. The chain links TRBV15 to TRBJ1-3, with a weak D call TRBD1 (5 bases). The CDR3 runs 17 residues. Germline-derived CDR1 and CDR2 are LNHNV and YYDKDF (reference sequence). Trimming left V 0 bases short and J 2 bases short, with 14 bases between.